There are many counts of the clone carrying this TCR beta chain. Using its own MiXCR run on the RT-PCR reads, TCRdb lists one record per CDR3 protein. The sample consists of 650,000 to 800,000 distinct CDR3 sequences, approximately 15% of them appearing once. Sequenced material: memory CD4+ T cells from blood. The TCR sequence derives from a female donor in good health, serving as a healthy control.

DNA of the CDR3: TGCAGTGCTATATTCGGGAGGGGGGGTGAGCAGTTCTTC. It specifies CSAIFGRGGEQFF. This chain connects TRBV20-1 to TRBJ2-1; 8 nucleotides match TRBD2. The CDR3 has 13 residues. The J segment lost 9 bases and the V segment lost 4 bases, leaving 8 bases of the junction unmatched. Germline V gives CDR1 DFQATT, CDR2 SNEGSKA (reference sequence).